The 10 T cell receptor beta chains presented below share a single source sample, sequenced in a study of T cell responses to AZD1222 COVID-19 vaccine. TCRdb keeps only in-frame clones here, not all; method: immunoSEQ multiplex PCR. The sample has about 120,000 clones, 85% to 90% seen once. This specimen was peripheral blood, taken 28 days after the second AZD1222 dose. These receptors all come from an adult who received the AZD1222 COVID-19 vaccine.

The V gene is TRBV28, the J gene TRBJ2-4; D gene ambiguous. V lost 6 bases and J lost 0, with 12 bases in between. The CDR3 loop spans 15 amino acids. From germline, CDR1 is MDHEN and CDR2 SYDVKM. This chain's CDR3 is CASRQTDPAKNIQYF. The CDR3 DNA reads TGTGCCAGCAGGCAGACTGACCCAGCCAAAAACATTCAGTACTTC.

This clone was observed a single time. This chain joins TRBV2 and TRBJ2-2; TRBD2 agrees at 12 bases. The V segment lost 6 bases and the J segment 4 bases; nucleotides outside the gene matches: 6. Germline V lookup: CDR1 SNHLY, CDR2 FYNNEI. The CDR3 length is 16 residues. CDR3 loop: CASSHGLAGSTGELFF. CDR3 nucleotides: TGTGCCAGCAGCCACGGACTAGCGGGAAGCACCGGGGAGCTGTTTTTT.

This clone was observed a handful of times. The CDR3 DNA reads as TGTGCCAGCAGTCCCAGGGACAGGGTTTTTGAGACCCAGTACTTC. Translated, it gives CASSPRDRVFETQYF. The chain uses TRBV7-2 and TRBJ2-5; 9 nucleotides line up with TRBD1. The V and J ends lost 6 bases and 5 bases, in that order; junction bases with no gene match: 10. Germline CDR1 reads SGHTA; CDR2 reads FQGNSA. CDR3 size: 15 residues.

The chain uses TRBV6-1 and TRBJ2-2; 11 bases match TRBD2. The V gene end was trimmed by 2 bases and the J gene end by 3 bases; junction bases not matched to a gene: 8. Germline CDR1 and CDR2: MNHNS and SASEGT. The CDR3 spans 18 residues. CDR3 amino acids: CASSEWPLAGGHTGELFF. CDR3 coding DNA: TGTGCCAGCAGTGAATGGCCCCTAGCGGGAGGACACACCGGGGAGCTGTTTTTT.

The V gene is TRBV28, the J gene TRBJ1-6, with D perhaps TRBD1 (5 bases). The CDR3 extends over 15 amino acids. The ends were cut back, 5 bases at V and 8 bases at J, with 16 bases in the middle. CDR1 MDHEN and CDR2 SYDVKM come from the germline V gene. Here the CDR3 DNA reads TGTGCCAGCAGTCTCCTAGGGAGGGGTTATTCACCCCTCCACTTT. This sequence encodes CASSLLGRGYSPLHF.

The gene calls are TRBV7-2 and TRBJ1-2, with D possibly being TRBD1 (6 bases). Germline V gene data show CDR1 as SGHTA and CDR2 as FQGNSA. V was clipped by 5 bases and J by 5 bases, with 15 bases between them. The CDR3 loop spans 14 amino acids. CDR3 amino acids: CASSNTPGAYGYTF. The DNA of the CDR3 is TGTGCCAGCAGCAATACGCCAGGGGCGTATGGCTACACCTTC.

The V gene is TRBV21-1, the J gene TRBJ2-3; TRBD2 reflects the table's D call only, with no check against the DNA. TRBV21-1 is a recognized pseudogene. There are 16 residues in the CDR3. CDR3: CASSGRTSGDADTQYF. The CDR3 nucleotides read TGTGCCAGCAGCGGACGGACTAGCGGGGACGCAGATACGCAGTATTTT.

V gene TRBV9 combines with J gene TRBJ1-1, with a tentative D call TRBD1 (5 bases). This CDR3 has 15 residues. Trimming shortened V by 1 base and J by 5 bases, and 15 bases separated the two germline ends. Looked up from germline, CDR1 is SGDLS and CDR2 is YYNGEE. The CDR3 reads CASSVQGSGSTEAFF. CDR3 DNA sequence: TGTGCCAGCAGCGTACAGGGATCTGGGAGTACTGAAGCTTTCTTT.

The chain couples TRBV27 to TRBJ1-4, with D perhaps matching TRBD1 (5 bases). There are 18 residues in the CDR3. The germline V gene encodes CDR1 MNHEY and CDR2 SMNVEV (reference sequence). The germline V and J ends were trimmed by 8 bases and 0 bases, with 22 bases remaining between them. DNA of the CDR3: TGTGCCAGCCGGGGCAGCTACAGTACCTATGCAACTAATGAAAAACTGTTTTTT. Its translation: CASRGSYSTYATNEKLFF.

This chain joins TRBV9 and TRBJ2-6; D not certain. Germline lookup yields CDR1 SGDLS and CDR2 YYNGEE. The ends were cut back, 0 bases at V and 0 bases at J, with 10 bases in the middle. The CDR3 totals 17 residues. CDR3 loop: CASSVESVSSGANVLTF. CDR3 nucleotide sequence: TGTGCCAGCAGCGTAGAATCGGTTAGCTCTGGGGCCAACGTCCTGACTTTC.